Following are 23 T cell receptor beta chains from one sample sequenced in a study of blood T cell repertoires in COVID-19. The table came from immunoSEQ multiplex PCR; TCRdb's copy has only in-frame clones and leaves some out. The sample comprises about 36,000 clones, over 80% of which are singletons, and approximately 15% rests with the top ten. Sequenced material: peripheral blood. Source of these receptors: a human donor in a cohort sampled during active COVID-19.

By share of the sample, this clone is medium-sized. CDR3: CASSVSGGAGETQYF. In DNA form, the CDR3 reads TGTGCCAGCAGCGTTAGCGGGGGGGCCGGTGAGACCCAGTACTTC. The chain joins TRBV9 to TRBJ2-5, with 11 bases identical to TRBD2. The CDR3 has 15 residues. Unmatched junction bases numbered 5, after V lost 2 bases and J lost 5 bases. Looked up from germline, CDR1 is SGDLS and CDR2 is YYNGEE.

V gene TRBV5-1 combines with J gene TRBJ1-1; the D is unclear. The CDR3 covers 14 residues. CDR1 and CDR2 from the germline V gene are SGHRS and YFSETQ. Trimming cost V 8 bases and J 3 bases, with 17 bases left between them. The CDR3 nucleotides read TGCGCCAGTGGGATGGGAGCGGGTTACACTGAAGCTTTCTTT. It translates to CASGMGAGYTEAFF.

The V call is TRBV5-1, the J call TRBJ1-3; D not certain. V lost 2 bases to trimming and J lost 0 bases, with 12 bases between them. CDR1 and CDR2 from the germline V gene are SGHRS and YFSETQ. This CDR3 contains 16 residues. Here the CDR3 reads CASSFAGEDSGNTIYF. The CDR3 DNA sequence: TGCGCCAGCAGCTTTGCGGGCGAGGACTCTGGAAACACCATATATTTT.

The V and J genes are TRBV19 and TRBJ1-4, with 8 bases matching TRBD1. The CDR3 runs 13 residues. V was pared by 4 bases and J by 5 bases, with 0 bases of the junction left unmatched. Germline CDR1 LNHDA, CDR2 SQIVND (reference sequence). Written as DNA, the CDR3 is TGTGCCAGTAGTAGGACAGGGAATGAAAAACTGTTTTTT. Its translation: CASSRTGNEKLFF.

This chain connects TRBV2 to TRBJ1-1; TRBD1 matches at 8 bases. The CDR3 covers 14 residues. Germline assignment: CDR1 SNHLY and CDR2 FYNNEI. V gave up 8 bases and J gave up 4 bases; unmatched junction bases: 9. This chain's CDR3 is CASAPRGRTTEAFF. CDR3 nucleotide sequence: TGTGCCAGCGCTCCCAGGGGGCGCACCACTGAAGCTTTCTTT.

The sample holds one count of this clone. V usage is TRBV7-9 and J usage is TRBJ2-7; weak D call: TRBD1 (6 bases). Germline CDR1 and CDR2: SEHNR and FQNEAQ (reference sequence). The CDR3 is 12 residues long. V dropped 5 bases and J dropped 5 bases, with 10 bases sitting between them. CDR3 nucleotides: TGTGCCAGCAGCCCACAGGGTGACGAGCAGTACTTC. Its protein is CASSPQGDEQYF.

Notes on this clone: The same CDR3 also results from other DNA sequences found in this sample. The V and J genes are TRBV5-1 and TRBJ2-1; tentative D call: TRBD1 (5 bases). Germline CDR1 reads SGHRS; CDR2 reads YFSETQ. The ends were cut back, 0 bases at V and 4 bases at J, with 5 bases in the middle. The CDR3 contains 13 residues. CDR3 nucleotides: TGCGCCAGCAGCTTGGGACAGTACAATGAGCAGTTCTTC. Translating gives CASSLGQYNEQFF.

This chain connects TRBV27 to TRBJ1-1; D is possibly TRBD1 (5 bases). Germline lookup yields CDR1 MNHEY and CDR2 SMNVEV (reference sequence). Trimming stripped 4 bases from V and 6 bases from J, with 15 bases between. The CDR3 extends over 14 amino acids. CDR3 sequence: CASSSPGKSPEAFF. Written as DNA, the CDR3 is TGTGCCAGCAGTTCTCCAGGGAAATCTCCTGAAGCTTTCTTT.

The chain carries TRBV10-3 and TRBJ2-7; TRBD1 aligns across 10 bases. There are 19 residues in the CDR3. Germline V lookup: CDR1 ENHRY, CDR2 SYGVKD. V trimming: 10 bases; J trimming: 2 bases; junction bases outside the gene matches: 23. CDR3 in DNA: TGTGCCACCCGCGAACCGGGACAGGGGACACTAGCGGCCACCTACGAGCAGTACTTC. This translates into CATREPGQGTLAATYEQYF.

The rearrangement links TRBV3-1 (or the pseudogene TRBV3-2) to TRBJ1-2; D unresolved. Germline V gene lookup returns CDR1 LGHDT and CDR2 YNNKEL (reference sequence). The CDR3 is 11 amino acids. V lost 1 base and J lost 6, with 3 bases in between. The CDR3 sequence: CASSQAHGYTF. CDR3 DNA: TGTGCCAGCAGCCAAGCTCATGGCTACACCTTC.

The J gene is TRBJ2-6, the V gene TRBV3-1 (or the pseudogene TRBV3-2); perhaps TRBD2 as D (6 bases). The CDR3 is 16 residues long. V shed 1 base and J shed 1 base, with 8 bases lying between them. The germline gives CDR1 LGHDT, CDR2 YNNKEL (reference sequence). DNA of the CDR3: TGTGCCAGCAGCCAAGCTGGACTATCTGGGGCCAACGTCCTGACTTTC. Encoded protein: CASSQAGLSGANVLTF.

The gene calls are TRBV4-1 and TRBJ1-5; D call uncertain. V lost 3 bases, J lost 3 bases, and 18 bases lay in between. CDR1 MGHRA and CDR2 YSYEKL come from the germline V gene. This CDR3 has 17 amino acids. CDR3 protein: CASSQFLRAGLNQPQHF. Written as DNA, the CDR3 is TGCGCCAGCAGCCAGTTTCTTAGGGCAGGACTCAATCAGCCCCAGCATTTT.

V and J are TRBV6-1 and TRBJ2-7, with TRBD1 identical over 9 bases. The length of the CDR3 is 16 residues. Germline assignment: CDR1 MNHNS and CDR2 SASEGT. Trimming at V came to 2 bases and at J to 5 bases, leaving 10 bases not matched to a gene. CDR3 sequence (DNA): TGTGCCAGCAGTGAACGGGGCGGGACAGGGTACGACGAGCAGTACTTC. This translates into CASSERGGTGYDEQYF.

The CDR3 protein is CASSAGTRGETQYF. CDR3 sequence (DNA): TGTGCCAGCTCAGCCGGGACTAGAGGCGAGACCCAGTACTTC. The V gene is TRBV18, the J gene TRBJ2-5; 8 nucleotides align to TRBD2. The CDR3 is made up of 14 amino acids. V shed 5 bases and J 5 bases; nucleotides not matched to a gene: 7. Germline V gene sequence: CDR1 KGHSH, CDR2 LQKENI.

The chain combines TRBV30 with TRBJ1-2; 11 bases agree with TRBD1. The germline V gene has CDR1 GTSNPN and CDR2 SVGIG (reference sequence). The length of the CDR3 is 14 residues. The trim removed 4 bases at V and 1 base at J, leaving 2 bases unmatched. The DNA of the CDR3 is TGTGCCTGGAAGGGACAGGGGGTTAACTATGGCTACACCTTC. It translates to CAWKGQGVNYGYTF.

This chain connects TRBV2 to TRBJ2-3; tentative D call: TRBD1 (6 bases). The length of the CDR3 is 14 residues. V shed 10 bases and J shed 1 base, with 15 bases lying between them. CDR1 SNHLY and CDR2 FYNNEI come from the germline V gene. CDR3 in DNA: TGTGCCACCCGGGGACACCTTGGCACAGATACGCAGTATTTT. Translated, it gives CATRGHLGTDTQYF.

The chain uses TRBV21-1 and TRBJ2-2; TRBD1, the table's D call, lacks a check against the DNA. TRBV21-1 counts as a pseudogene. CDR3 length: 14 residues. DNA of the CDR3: TGTGCCATACCGGACAGTTCGAACACCGGGGAGCTGTTTTTT. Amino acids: CAIPDSSNTGELFF.

The CDR3 nucleotides read TGTGCCAGCAGCGTCGGGACTCTGGCTAATGAAAAACTGTTTTTT. Amino acids: CASSVGTLANEKLFF. The rearrangement uses TRBV11-2 and TRBJ1-4, with a possible D match to TRBD1 (5 bases). Trimming took off 5 bases at V and 3 bases at J, with 13 bases between the two ends. Germline V lookup: CDR1 SGHAT, CDR2 FQNNGV. The CDR3 extends over 15 amino acids.

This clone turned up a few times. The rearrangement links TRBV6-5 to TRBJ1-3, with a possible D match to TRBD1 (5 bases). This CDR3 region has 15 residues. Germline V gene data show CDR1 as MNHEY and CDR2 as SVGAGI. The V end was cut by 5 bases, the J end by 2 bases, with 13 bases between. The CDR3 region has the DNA TGTGCCAGCAGTCCGTTTATGGACACTGGAAACACCATATATTTT. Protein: CASSPFMDTGNTIYF.

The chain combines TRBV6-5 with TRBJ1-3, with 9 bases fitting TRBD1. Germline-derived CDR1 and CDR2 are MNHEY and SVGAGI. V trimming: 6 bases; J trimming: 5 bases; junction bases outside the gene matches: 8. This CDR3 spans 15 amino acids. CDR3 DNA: TGTGCCAGCAGCTCAGAAGGGACAGGGCGAAACACCATATATTTT. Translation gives CASSSEGTGRNTIYF.

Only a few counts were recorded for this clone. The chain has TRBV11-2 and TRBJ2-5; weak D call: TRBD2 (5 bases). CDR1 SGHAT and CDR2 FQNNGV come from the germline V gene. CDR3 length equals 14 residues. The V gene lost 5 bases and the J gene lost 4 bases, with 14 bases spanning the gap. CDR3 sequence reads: CASSQDRGLETQYF. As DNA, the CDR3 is TGTGCCAGCAGCCAAGACCGGGGTTTAGAGACCCAGTACTTC.

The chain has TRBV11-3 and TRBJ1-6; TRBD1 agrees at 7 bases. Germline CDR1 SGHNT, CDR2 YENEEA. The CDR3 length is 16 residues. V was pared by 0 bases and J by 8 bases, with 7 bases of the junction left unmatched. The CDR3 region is CASSLDPGGSHSPLHF. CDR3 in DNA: TGTGCCAGCAGCTTAGACCCAGGGGGAAGTCATTCACCCCTCCACTTT.

The chain's CDR3 is CASSQDTVPAFF. The CDR3 coding sequence is TGTGCCAGCAGCCAAGACACAGTCCCGGCTTTCTTT. J is TRBJ1-1 and V is TRBV4-2; D is uncertain. V gave up 0 bases and J gave up 11 bases, with 10 bases separating them. The CDR3 sequence is 12 residues long. Germline lookup yields CDR1 LGHNA and CDR2 YNFKEQ.